Below are 10 T cell receptor beta chains sequenced from a single sample in a study of OX40 agonist ivuxolimab in advanced cancers. The protocol was immunoSEQ multiplex PCR, while the TCRdb copy is restricted to in-frame clones and leaves out a portion. Of 69,000 or so clones listed, over 75% are singletons. Sequenced material: CD4+ or CD8+ T cells sorted from blood, taken in a trial of the OX40 agonist ivuxolimab. The receptors stem from an adult with an advanced solid tumor such as melanoma, head and neck, liver or kidney cancer.

The chain joins TRBV5-4 to TRBJ1-1; D is perhaps TRBD1 (5 bases). Trimming cost V 4 bases and J 0 bases, with 16 bases left between them. The CDR3 contains 16 residues. Germline V gene lookup returns CDR1 SGHNT and CDR2 YYREEE (reference sequence). The CDR3 spells CASSLSGYGVNTEAFF. The CDR3, as DNA: TGTGCCAGCAGCCTGTCAGGGTATGGGGTGAACACTGAAGCTTTCTTT.

The chain is built from TRBV7-9 and TRBJ2-3; D gene uncertain. The V gene lost 5 bases and the J gene lost 7 bases, with 10 bases spanning the gap. This CDR3 is built from 12 residues. Germline V gene lookup returns CDR1 SEHNR and CDR2 FQNEAQ (reference sequence). The DNA for the CDR3 is TGTGCCAGCAGCCCCCCTGGAAATACGCAGTATTTT. It codes for CASSPPGNTQYF.

This rearrangement joins TRBV6-5 to TRBJ1-2, with D tentatively TRBD1 (6 bases). The length of the CDR3 is 14 residues. CDR1 and CDR2 (germline): MNHEY, SVGAGI. With 7 bases removed from V and 3 bases from J, the gap between germline ends came to 15 bases. The CDR3, as DNA: TGTGCCAGCACCCGGGCGGCAGGGGACTATGGCTACACCTTC. It translates to CASTRAAGDYGYTF.

The chain employs TRBV2 and TRBJ2-7; a possible D gene is TRBD2 (5 bases). Trimming removed 2 bases from V and 3 bases from J, with 14 bases in between. Germline V lookup: CDR1 SNHLY, CDR2 FYNNEI. The CDR3 sequence is 15 residues long. CDR3 DNA sequence: TGTGCCAGCAGTGAACCGCAGGTGGGAGTCTACGAGCAGTACTTC. It is translated as CASSEPQVGVYEQYF. Full variable domain (rest looked up from reference TRBV2 and TRBJ2-7): EPEVTQTPSHQVTQMGQEVILRCVPISNHLYFYWYRQILGQKVEFLVSFYNNEISEKSEIFDDQFSVERPDGSNFTLKIRSTKLEDSAMYFCASSEPQVGVYEQYFGPGTRLTVT.

The chain is built from TRBV4-1 and TRBJ2-5, with TRBD1 as a possible D gene (5 bases). The CDR3 has 13 residues. Germline assignment: CDR1 MGHRA and CDR2 YSYEKL. V lost 6 bases to trimming and J lost 3 bases, with 11 bases between them. The CDR3, as DNA: TGCGCCAGCAGAGGGGCTGGGGAAGAGACCCAGTACTTC. This translates into CASRGAGEETQYF.

V usage is TRBV19 and J usage is TRBJ2-1; possible D gene TRBD2, 6 bases. Germline V gene lookup returns CDR1 LNHDA and CDR2 SQIVND (reference sequence). This CDR3 is built from 15 residues. Trimming shortened V by 2 bases and J by 4 bases, and 12 bases separated the two germline ends. The CDR3 nucleotides are TGTGCCAGTAGTATACTGAGCGGACTATACAATGAGCAGTTCTTC. Amino acids: CASSILSGLYNEQFF.

The chain carries TRBV7-2 and TRBJ1-3, with a weak D call TRBD1 (5 bases). V was pared by 5 bases and J by 0 bases, with 11 bases between. The CDR3 length is 15 residues. Germline-derived CDR1 and CDR2 are SGHTA and FQGNSA. In DNA, the CDR3 is TGTGCCAGCAGCCCGGGACCCCTCTCTGGAAACACCATATATTTT. This gives the protein CASSPGPLSGNTIYF. Drawing the rest from reference TRBV7-2 and TRBJ1-3, the complete variable domain is GAGVSQSPSNKVTEKGKDVELRCDPISGHTALYWYRQSLGQGLEFLIYFQGNSAPDKSGLPSDRFSAERTGGSVSTLTIQRTQQEDSAVYLCASSPGPLSGNTIYFGEGSWLTVV.

The V call is TRBV19, the J call TRBJ2-7, with TRBD1 identical over 8 bases. The CDR3 contains 14 residues. V dropped 6 bases and J dropped 0; count of bases not matched to a gene: 4. The germline V gene has CDR1 LNHDA and CDR2 SQIVND (reference sequence). The CDR3 bases are TGTGCCAGTAGCCCCACAGGGGGCTCCTACGAGCAGTACTTC. Translated, it gives CASSPTGGSYEQYF. The full variable domain, completed using reference TRBV19 and TRBJ2-7, is DGGITQSPKYLFRKEGQNVTLSCEQNLNHDAMYWYRQDPGQGLRLIYYSQIVNDFQKGDIAEGYSVSREKKESFPLTVTSAQKNPTAFYLCASSPTGGSYEQYFGPGTRLTVT.

V is TRBV4-1 and J is TRBJ2-1; possibly TRBD1 for D (5 bases). Germline V gene data show CDR1 as MGHRA and CDR2 as YSYEKL. The CDR3 is 11 amino acids. Trimming took 4 bases from V and 10 from J, leaving 8 bases between them. CDR3 loop: CASSLQGEQFF. CDR3 DNA: TGCGCCAGCAGCCTTCAGGGCGAGCAGTTCTTC.

The chain couples TRBV4-3 to TRBJ2-1; D may be TRBD1 (6 bases). This CDR3 is 14 amino acids long. CDR1 is LGHNA, CDR2 YSLEER, per germline. Trimming left V 1 base short and J 7 bases short, with 11 bases between. The CDR3 DNA follows: TGCGCCAGCAGCCAAGCCCAGGGGCTGAATGAGCAGTTCTTC. It specifies CASSQAQGLNEQFF.